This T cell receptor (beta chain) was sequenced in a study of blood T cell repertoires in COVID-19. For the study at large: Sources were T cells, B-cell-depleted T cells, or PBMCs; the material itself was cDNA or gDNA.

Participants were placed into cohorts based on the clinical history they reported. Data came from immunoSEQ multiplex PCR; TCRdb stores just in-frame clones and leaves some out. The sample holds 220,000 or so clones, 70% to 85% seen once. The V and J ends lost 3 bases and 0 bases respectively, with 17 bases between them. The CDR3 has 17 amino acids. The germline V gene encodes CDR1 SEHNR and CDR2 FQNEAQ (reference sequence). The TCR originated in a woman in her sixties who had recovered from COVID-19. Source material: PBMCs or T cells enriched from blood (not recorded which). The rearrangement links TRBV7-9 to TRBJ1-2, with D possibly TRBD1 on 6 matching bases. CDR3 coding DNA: TGTGCCAGCAGCTTCTATCCCCGTGGGGGCACTAACTATGGCTACACCTTC. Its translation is CASSFYPRGGTNYGYTF.